These 32 T cell receptor beta chains originate from one sample sequenced in a study of shared clonotypes between healthy human individuals. Clones were read by immunoSEQ multiplex PCR, and TCRdb kept only the in-frame ones, dropping some. The profile shows over a million clones, approximately 98.5% of them singletons. Sequenced input: naive CD4+ T cells sorted from blood. Described subset: CD45RA+ positively selected. These receptors were taken from a man younger than 45 in good health.

This chain links TRBV18 with TRBJ2-5; tentative D call: TRBD2 (6 bases). V gave up 3 bases and J gave up 1 base, with 12 bases separating them. Germline CDR1 and CDR2: KGHSH and LQKENI. CDR3 length equals 15 residues. Here the CDR3 reads CASSPGGRFQETQYF. CDR3 bases: TGTGCCAGCTCACCGGGGGGACGGTTCCAAGAGACCCAGTACTTC.

V is TRBV10-1 and J is TRBJ2-7; 15 nucleotides agree with TRBD2. Germline V gene lookup returns CDR1 WNHNN and CDR2 SYGVQD (reference sequence). The CDR3 extends over 18 amino acids. Trimming at V came to 3 bases and at J to 6 bases, leaving 12 bases not matched to a gene. The DNA of the CDR3 is TGCGCCAGCAGTGATCCCCGTGGACTAGCGGGAGGGCCCCTCGAGCAGTACTTC. Encoded protein: CASSDPRGLAGGPLEQYF.

The V gene is TRBV25-1, the J gene TRBJ2-4, with a weak D call TRBD2 (6 bases). Trimming removed 5 bases at V and 7 bases at J, with 21 bases between. The germline CDR1 and CDR2 sequences are MGHDK and SYGVNS. This CDR3 spans 16 amino acids. CDR3 loop: CASSSRGLSVNNIQYF. In nucleotides, the CDR3 is TGTGCCAGCAGTTCCCGGGGACTCTCGGTGAATAACATTCAGTACTTC.

A note on this clone: Additional DNA sequences in this sample encode the identical CDR3. The V gene is TRBV9, the J gene TRBJ2-1, with 10 nucleotides matching TRBD2. V was clipped by 0 bases and J by 5 bases; unmatched bases: 2. Per the germline V gene, CDR1 is SGDLS and CDR2 is YYNGEE. The CDR3 contains 15 residues. CDR3 nucleotides: TGTGCCAGCAGCGTAGGAACTAGCGGGAACAATGAGCAGTTCTTC. Translating gives CASSVGTSGNNEQFF.

This chain joins TRBV29-1 and TRBJ2-7, with TRBD2 identical over 13 bases. V gave up 7 bases and J gave up 2 bases; unmatched junction bases: 5. The germline V gene has CDR1 SQVTM and CDR2 ANQGSEA. CDR3 size: 14 residues. The CDR3 nucleotides are TGCAGCGCAAGACTAGCGGGAGGAACCTACGAGCAGTACTTC. Its translation: CSARLAGGTYEQYF.

V is TRBV10-3 and J is TRBJ2-1, with a tentative D call TRBD2 (6 bases). This CDR3 region has 16 residues. The germline V gene encodes CDR1 ENHRY and CDR2 SYGVKD. V lost 10 bases and J lost 7, with 26 bases in between. In DNA form, the CDR3 reads TGTGCCACCAACCACCCCCGGGGTCTAGCGAGGAATGAGCAGTTCTTC. It yields the protein CATNHPRGLARNEQFF.

The chain links TRBV25-1 to TRBJ2-5; maybe TRBD1 (6 bases). CDR3 size: 14 residues. The V gene lost 4 bases and the J gene lost 5 bases, with 14 bases spanning the gap. Germline CDR1 is MGHDK and CDR2 is SYGVNS. The CDR3 is CASSVRGRGETQYF. Here the CDR3 DNA reads TGTGCCAGCAGTGTGAGGGGAAGGGGGGAGACCCAGTACTTC.

The rearrangement joins TRBV7-9 to TRBJ2-7; possible D gene TRBD2, 5 bases. With 1 base removed from V and 3 bases from J, the gap between germline ends came to 10 bases. Germline-derived CDR1 and CDR2 are SEHNR and FQNEAQ (reference sequence). The CDR3 covers 14 residues. The DNA for the CDR3 is TGTGCCAGCAGCTTAGGTGGGAGCCTCTACGAGCAGTACTTC. It encodes CASSLGGSLYEQYF.

J is TRBJ2-1 and V is TRBV7-7; 8 bases align to TRBD2. The junction had 7 bases not matched to a gene; V was cut back by 5 bases and J by 4 bases. Germline loops: CDR1 SSHAT, CDR2 FNYEAQ (reference sequence). This CDR3 has 15 amino acids. This CDR3 reads CASSPTSGSYNEQFF. CDR3 sequence (DNA): TGTGCCAGCAGCCCCACTAGCGGATCTTACAATGAGCAGTTCTTC.

This rearrangement joins TRBV14 to TRBJ1-2; perhaps TRBD1 as D (6 bases). The length of the CDR3 is 16 residues. Between the trimmed V and J ends, which lost 4 bases and 4 bases, there was a span of 19 bases. CDR1 is SGHDN, CDR2 FVKESK, per germline. CDR3 residues: CASSRDIRSFGYGYTF. The CDR3 nucleotides are TGTGCCAGCAGCCGGGACATCCGTTCCTTTGGCTATGGCTACACCTTC.

This CDR3 reads CAVRDRLSTNEKLFF. CDR3 sequence (DNA): TGTGCCGTCCGGGACAGACTCTCAACTAATGAAAAACTGTTTTTT. The rearrangement uses TRBV7-2 and TRBJ1-4; 7 bases map to TRBD1. The CDR3 has 15 residues. The V segment lost 11 bases and the J segment 0 bases; nucleotides outside the gene matches: 9. Germline CDR1 and CDR2: SGHTA and FQGNSA.

The chain recombines TRBV4-3 with TRBJ2-7; D may be TRBD1 (6 bases). In germline, CDR1 is LGHNA, CDR2 YSLEER. Trimming stripped 4 bases from V and 1 base from J, with 17 bases between. The CDR3 length is 16 residues. CDR3 sequence (DNA): TGCGCCAGCAGCCCGCACTCACCGACAGGTTCCTACGAGCAGTACTTC. The encoded protein is CASSPHSPTGSYEQYF.

The gene calls are TRBV4-1 and TRBJ1-4, with 8 bases that match TRBD1. The CDR3 extends over 16 amino acids. With 0 bases clipped from V and 6 bases from J, the junction kept 6 bases outside the gene matches. Germline CDR1 and CDR2: MGHRA and YSYEKL. CDR3 DNA sequence: TGCGCCAGCAGCCAAGAAGGGACAGGAGTAGATGAAAAACTGTTTTTT. Its protein product is CASSQEGTGVDEKLFF.

The gene calls are TRBV13 and TRBJ2-3; the D is unclear. V was shortened by 5 bases and J by 6 bases, with 21 bases between the two germline ends. There are 16 residues in the CDR3. The germline gives CDR1 PRHDT, CDR2 FYEKMQ (reference sequence). CDR3 in amino acids: CASSRYRASPVDTQYF. The CDR3 bases are TGTGCCAGCAGCCGCTACCGGGCCTCACCAGTGGATACGCAGTATTTT.

On this clone itself: This same CDR3 is encoded by further DNA sequences in the sample. The chain joins TRBV7-8 to TRBJ2-3, with D maybe TRBD2 (5 bases). Trimming shortened V by 2 bases and J by 0 bases, and 9 bases separated the two germline ends. The CDR3 loop spans 15 amino acids. Germline V gene lookup returns CDR1 SGHVS and CDR2 FQNEAQ. The CDR3 DNA reads TGTGCCAGCAGCTTATACAGCGGTAGCACAGATACGCAGTATTTT. Translating gives CASSLYSGSTDTQYF.

The V and J genes are TRBV2 and TRBJ1-5, with a possible D match to TRBD1 (6 bases). Germline V gene sequence: CDR1 SNHLY, CDR2 FYNNEI. The CDR3 has 15 amino acids. The V end lost 6 bases, the J end lost 0 bases, and 12 bases lay between the germline ends. CDR3 nucleotide sequence: TGTGCCAGCAGAGGCGAGGACAGTAGCAATCAGCCCCAGCATTTT. It encodes CASRGEDSSNQPQHF.

The chain uses TRBV28 and TRBJ1-3, with D unclear. CDR3 length: 13 amino acids. Trimming took 5 bases from V and 3 from J, leaving 8 bases between them. The germline gives CDR1 MDHEN, CDR2 SYDVKM. The CDR3: CASSPGFGNTIYF. As DNA, the CDR3 is TGTGCCAGCAGTCCTGGGTTTGGAAACACCATATATTTT.

The chain is built from TRBV18 and TRBJ1-5, with TRBD1 matching 9 bases. This CDR3 has 16 residues. The trim removed 3 bases at V and 3 bases at J, leaving 6 bases unmatched. CDR1 KGHSH and CDR2 LQKENI come from the germline V gene. The CDR3, as DNA: TGTGCCAGCTCACCGGGACAGGGAGCACCCAATCAGCCCCAGCATTTT. Amino acids: CASSPGQGAPNQPQHF.

The genes are TRBV6-5 and TRBJ2-7, with TRBD2 as a possible D gene (6 bases). This CDR3 region has 15 residues. CDR1 is MNHEY, CDR2 SVGAGI, per germline. The V gene lost 2 bases and the J gene lost 3 bases, with 14 bases spanning the gap. CDR3 protein: CASSYGTSPGYEQYF. As DNA, the CDR3 is TGTGCCAGCAGTTACGGGACTTCCCCTGGCTACGAGCAGTACTTC.

J is TRBJ2-3 and V is TRBV19; D is unresolved. The V and J ends lost 2 bases and 1 base respectively, with 7 bases between them. Germline values: CDR1 LNHDA, CDR2 SQIVND (reference sequence). CDR3 length equals 14 residues. CDR3 amino acids: CASSIYRGTDTQYF. CDR3 bases: TGTGCCAGTAGTATATACCGGGGCACAGATACGCAGTATTTT.

This clone has only one observation. The V call is TRBV18, the J call TRBJ1-1, with D unclear. Per germline, CDR1 KGHSH and CDR2 LQKENI. The CDR3 has 15 residues. V shed 3 bases and J shed 5 bases, with 16 bases lying between them. CDR3 nucleotides: TGTGCCAGCTCACCTTTGACCCTTGATGGGACTGAAGCTTTCTTT. Translation gives CASSPLTLDGTEAFF.

Concerning this clone itself: Other nucleotide sequences in the sample specify the same CDR3. The CDR3 region has the DNA TGCGCCAGCAGCTTGGACAGCTTATCCTACGAGCAGTACTTC. Its protein is CASSLDSLSYEQYF. J is TRBJ2-7 and V is TRBV5-1; the D is unclear. This CDR3 spans 14 amino acids. V lost 0 bases, J lost 1 base, and 8 bases lay in between. The germline V gene has CDR1 SGHRS and CDR2 YFSETQ.

The chain links TRBV23-1 to TRBJ2-5; D tentatively reads TRBD1 or TRBD2 (5 bases each). TRBV23-1 counts as an open reading frame of uncertain function. Trimming pared 4 bases from V and 5 bases from J, leaving 23 bases between. This CDR3 is 17 amino acids long. For the CDR3, the DNA is TGCGCCAGCAGTCCTAGACCGGGACGGACGTTGGGGGAGACCCAGTACTTC. Translating gives CASSPRPGRTLGETQYF.

The chain uses TRBV5-1 and TRBJ2-1, with 11 bases lining up with TRBD1. The CDR3 is 15 residues long. The trim removed 2 bases at V and 4 bases at J, leaving 2 bases unmatched. Germline CDR1 and CDR2: SGHRS and YFSETQ. The CDR3 region is CASSFGTGGYNEQFF. The CDR3 DNA reads TGCGCCAGCAGCTTTGGGACAGGGGGGTACAATGAGCAGTTCTTC.

The chain links TRBV12-5 to TRBJ2-5, with no clear D. V lost 1 base, J lost 0 bases, and 9 bases lay in between. Germline CDR1 LGHNT, CDR2 FRNRAP. This CDR3 spans 15 amino acids. In DNA form, the CDR3 reads TGTGCTAGTGGTTTGGCACTAAGGTACCAAGAGACCCAGTACTTC. Its protein product is CASGLALRYQETQYF. The full variable domain, with the rest looked up from reference TRBV12-5 and TRBJ2-5, is DARVTQTPRHKVTEMGQEVTMRCQPILGHNTVFWYRQTMMQGLELLAYFRNRAPLDDSGMPKDRFSAEMPDATLATLKIQPSEPRDSAVYFCASGLALRYQETQYFGPGTRLLVL.

The chain couples TRBV9 to TRBJ2-1; 7 bases are a match to TRBD1. Germline V CDR1 and CDR2: SGDLS, YYNGEE. This CDR3 has 14 residues. Trimming removed 0 bases from V and 5 bases from J; junction bases left unmatched: 2. This chain's CDR3 is CASSVADRHNEQFF. CDR3 bases: TGTGCCAGCAGCGTAGCGGACAGGCACAATGAGCAGTTCTTC.

This chain joins TRBV6-5 and TRBJ1-1, with unresolved D. CDR3 length: 13 amino acids. The germline V and J ends were trimmed by 0 bases and 5 bases, with 7 bases remaining between them. In germline, CDR1 is MNHEY, CDR2 SVGAGI. Here the CDR3 DNA reads TGTGCCAGCAGTTACTCGACGTGGACTGAAGCTTTCTTT. Translation gives CASSYSTWTEAFF.

The chain carries TRBV18 and TRBJ1-3, with TRBD1 matching over 11 bases. CDR3 size: 16 residues. Trimming took 2 bases from V and 0 from J; bases not matched to a gene: 0. Germline CDR1 is KGHSH and CDR2 is LQKENI. The CDR3 loop reads CASSPGTGGSGNTIYF. The DNA for the CDR3 is TGTGCCAGCTCACCAGGGACAGGGGGCTCTGGAAACACCATATATTTT.

CDR3 DNA: TGTGCCAGCAGCCGGTTAGCGGGAGGGCGCGTCTACAATGAGCAGTTCTTC. Translated: CASSRLAGGRVYNEQFF. V is TRBV27 and J is TRBJ2-1, with TRBD2 matching 11 bases. J was trimmed by 3 bases and V by 6 bases; bases with no gene match: 10. The CDR3 covers 17 residues. Germline CDR1 MNHEY, CDR2 SMNVEV (reference sequence).

The chain carries TRBV5-1 and TRBJ1-1, with 8 positions matching TRBD1. Trimming removed 3 bases from V and 5 bases from J; junction bases left unmatched: 6. The germline CDR1 and CDR2 sequences are SGHRS and YFSETQ. The CDR3 runs 14 residues. The CDR3 sequence is CASSYTGGLTEAFF. Here the CDR3 DNA reads TGCGCCAGCAGCTATACAGGGGGGTTGACTGAAGCTTTCTTT.

The chain uses TRBV6-4 and TRBJ2-1; D unclear. There are 15 residues in the CDR3. V lost 5 bases and J 3 bases, leaving 14 bases between the germline ends. Germline CDR1 reads MRHNA; CDR2 reads SNTAGT. CDR3 sequence reads: CASSSEATGYNEQFF. The CDR3, as DNA: TGTGCCAGCAGTAGTGAAGCAACCGGCTACAATGAGCAGTTCTTC.

The rearrangement uses TRBV11-2 and TRBJ2-7, with TRBD2 matching over 12 bases. Germline assignment: CDR1 SGHAT and CDR2 FQNNGV. V lost 5 bases and J lost 2; bases outside the gene matches: 7. The CDR3 extends over 16 amino acids. The CDR3 nucleotides are TGTGCCAGCAGCCCGAGAGGACTAGCGGGACCCTACGAGCAGTACTTC. Amino acids: CASSPRGLAGPYEQYF.